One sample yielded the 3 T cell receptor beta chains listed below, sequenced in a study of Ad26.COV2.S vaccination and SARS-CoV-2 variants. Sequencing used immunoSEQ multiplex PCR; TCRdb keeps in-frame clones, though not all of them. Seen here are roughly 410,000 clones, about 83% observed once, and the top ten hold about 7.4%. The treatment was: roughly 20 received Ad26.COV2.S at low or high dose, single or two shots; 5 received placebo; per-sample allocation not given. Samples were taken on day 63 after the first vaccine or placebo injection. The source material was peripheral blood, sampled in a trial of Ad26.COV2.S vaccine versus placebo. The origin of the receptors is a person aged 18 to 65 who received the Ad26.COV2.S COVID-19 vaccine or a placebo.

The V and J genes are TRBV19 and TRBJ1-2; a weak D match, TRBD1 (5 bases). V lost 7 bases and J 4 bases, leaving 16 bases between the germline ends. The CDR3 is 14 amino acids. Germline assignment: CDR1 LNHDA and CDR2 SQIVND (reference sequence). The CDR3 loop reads CASTTRDRIYGYTF. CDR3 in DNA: TGTGCCAGTACCACACGGGACCGCATCTATGGCTACACCTTC.

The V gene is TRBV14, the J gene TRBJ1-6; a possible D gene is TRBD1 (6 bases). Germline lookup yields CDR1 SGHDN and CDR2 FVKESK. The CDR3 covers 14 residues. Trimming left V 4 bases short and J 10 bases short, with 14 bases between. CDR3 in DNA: TGTGCCAGCAGCCCGCGGGGGGCAGGGTCACCCCTCCACTTT. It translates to CASSPRGAGSPLHF. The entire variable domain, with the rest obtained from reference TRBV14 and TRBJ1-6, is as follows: EAGVTQFPSHSVIEKGQTVTLRCDPISGHDNLYWYRRVMGKEIKFLLHFVKESKQDESGMPNNRFLAERTGGTYSTLKVQPAELEDSGVYFCASSPRGAGSPLHFGNGTRLTVT.

The CDR3 is CASSGRYSNQPQHF. Here the CDR3 DNA reads TGTGCCAGTAGTGGACGGTATAGCAATCAGCCCCAGCATTTT. The V and J genes are TRBV19 and TRBJ1-5, with D unresolved. CDR1 LNHDA and CDR2 SQIVND come from the germline V gene (reference sequence). CDR3 length: 14 amino acids. V was trimmed by 5 bases and J by 0 bases, leaving 8 bases between them.